This entry concerns a single T cell receptor beta chain. These data come from a study of cytomegalovirus exposure and HLA in healthy donors. Background on the study: Later analysis reported that the roughly 130 validation repertoires shared the platform of the roughly 700 first-cohort repertoires.

Produced via immunoSEQ multiplex PCR; TCRdb's table is partial and in-frame only. The data hold 170,000 or so clones, with about 86% observed a single time. Sequencing input: PBMCs. The source of this sequence is a woman between 18 and 29 years old in good health and CMV-seropositive.

The CDR3 protein is CASKMGPYEQYF. CDR3 nucleotides: TGTGCCAGCAAGATGGGCCCCTACGAGCAGTACTTC. The rearrangement joins TRBV2 to TRBJ2-7; D remains unclear. This CDR3 contains 12 residues. Between the trimmed V and J ends, which lost 7 bases and 2 bases, there was a span of 9 bases. Germline V gene lookup returns CDR1 SNHLY and CDR2 FYNNEI.